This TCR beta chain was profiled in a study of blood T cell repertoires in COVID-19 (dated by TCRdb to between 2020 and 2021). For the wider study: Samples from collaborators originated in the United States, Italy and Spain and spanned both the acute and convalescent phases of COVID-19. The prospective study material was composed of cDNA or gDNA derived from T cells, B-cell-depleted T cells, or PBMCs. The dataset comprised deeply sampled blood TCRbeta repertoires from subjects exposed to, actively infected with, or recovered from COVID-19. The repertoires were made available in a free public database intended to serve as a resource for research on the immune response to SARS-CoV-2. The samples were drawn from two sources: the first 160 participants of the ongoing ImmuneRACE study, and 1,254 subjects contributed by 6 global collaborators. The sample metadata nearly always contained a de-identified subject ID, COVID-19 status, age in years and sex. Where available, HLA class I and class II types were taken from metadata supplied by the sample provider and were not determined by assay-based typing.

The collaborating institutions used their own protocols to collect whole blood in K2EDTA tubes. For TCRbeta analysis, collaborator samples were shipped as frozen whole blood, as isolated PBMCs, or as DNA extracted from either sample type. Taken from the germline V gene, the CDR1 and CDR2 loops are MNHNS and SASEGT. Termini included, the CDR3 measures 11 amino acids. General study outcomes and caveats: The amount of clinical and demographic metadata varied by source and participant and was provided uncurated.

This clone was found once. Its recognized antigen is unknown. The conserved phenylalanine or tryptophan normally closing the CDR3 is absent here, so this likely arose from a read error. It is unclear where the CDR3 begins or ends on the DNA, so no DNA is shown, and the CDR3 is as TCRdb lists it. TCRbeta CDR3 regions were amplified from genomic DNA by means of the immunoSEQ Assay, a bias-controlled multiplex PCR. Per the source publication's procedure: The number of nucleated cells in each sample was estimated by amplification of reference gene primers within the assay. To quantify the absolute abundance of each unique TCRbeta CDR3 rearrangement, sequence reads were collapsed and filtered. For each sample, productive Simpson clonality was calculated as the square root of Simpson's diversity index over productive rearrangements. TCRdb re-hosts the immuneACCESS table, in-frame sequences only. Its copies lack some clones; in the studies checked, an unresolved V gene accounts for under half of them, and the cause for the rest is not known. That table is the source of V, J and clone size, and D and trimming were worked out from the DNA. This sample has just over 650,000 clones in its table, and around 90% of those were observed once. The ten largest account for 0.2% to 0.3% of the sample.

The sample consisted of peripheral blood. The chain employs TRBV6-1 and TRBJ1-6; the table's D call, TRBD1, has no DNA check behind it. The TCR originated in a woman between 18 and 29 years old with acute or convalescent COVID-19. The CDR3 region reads CASSEDRACSV.